The 12 T cell receptor beta chains in this list originate from one sample, sequenced in a study of beta chain features in type 1 diabetes. Isolated RNA was reverse transcribed in full, so expressed TCRB transcripts were sequenced. Clones were sequenced by immunoSEQ multiplex PCR, and TCRdb holds only the in-frame ones, with some missing. The table has around 150,000 clones, about 7.1% seen once. Sequencing was done on a sample of central memory CD4+ T cells from blood. All receptors come from a woman younger than 45 in good health.

This clone was recorded at least ten times. The rearrangement links TRBV9 to TRBJ2-6, with a weak D call TRBD2 (6 bases). The CDR3 extends over 17 amino acids. In germline, CDR1 is SGDLS, CDR2 YYNGEE. The germline V and J ends were trimmed by 3 bases and 8 bases, with 21 bases remaining between them. For the CDR3, the DNA is TGTGCCAGCAGCGGGATGTCAAGGGACTTCGTGCCCAACGTCCTGACTTTC. Translating it yields CASSGMSRDFVPNVLTF.

V gene TRBV15 combines with J gene TRBJ2-3; 7 bases agree with TRBD2. CDR3 length equals 17 residues. V lost 1 base to trimming and J lost 5 bases; unmatched junction nucleotides: 12. The V gene's germline CDR1 is LNHNV and CDR2 YYDKDF (reference sequence). The CDR3 spells CATSRAVWGGSGDTQYF. The CDR3 DNA reads as TGTGCCACCAGCAGAGCTGTTTGGGGAGGGTCGGGAGATACGCAGTATTTT.

The rearrangement links TRBV2 to TRBJ2-5; TRBD2 aligns across 14 bases. This CDR3 spans 16 amino acids. Germline V gene data show CDR1 as SNHLY and CDR2 as FYNNEI. With 7 bases clipped from V and 1 base from J, the junction kept 5 bases outside the gene matches. The CDR3 reads CASIRLAGGGQETQYF. DNA of the CDR3: TGTGCCAGCATCCGACTAGCGGGAGGGGGCCAAGAGACCCAGTACTTC.

This sequence joins TRBV7-8 and TRBJ2-5; 9 bases map to TRBD2. The CDR3 spans 15 residues. Trimming cost V 5 bases and J 4 bases; bases outside gene matches: 8. Per germline, CDR1 SGHVS and CDR2 FQNEAQ. The CDR3 reads CASSLGGRARETQYF. In DNA, the CDR3 is TGTGCCAGCAGCCTTGGCGGGAGGGCCAGAGAGACCCAGTACTTC. The full variable domain, completed using reference TRBV7-8 and TRBJ2-5, is GAGVSQSPRYKVAKRGQDVALRCDPISGHVSLFWYQQALGQGPEFLTYFQNEAQLDKSGLPSDRFFAERPEGSVSTLKIQRTQQEDSAVYLCASSLGGRARETQYFGPGTRLLVL.

The DNA of the CDR3 is TGTGCCAGCAGCTTACAAGCAGGGAATGGCTACACCTTC. The encoded protein is CASSLQAGNGYTF. This chain joins TRBV7-9 and TRBJ1-2, with TRBD1 as a possible D gene (5 bases). The CDR3 covers 13 residues. Trimming left V 2 bases short and J 6 bases short, with 10 bases between. Germline CDR1 SEHNR, CDR2 FQNEAQ (reference sequence).

The V call is TRBV5-6, the J call TRBJ1-2; D is unresolved. Germline values: CDR1 SGHDT, CDR2 YYEEEE. This CDR3 has 15 residues. Trimming cost V 4 bases and J 7 bases, with 20 bases left between them. The CDR3 spells CASSAPSWVEGGYTF. CDR3 nucleotides: TGTGCCAGCAGCGCCCCGTCTTGGGTCGAGGGTGGCTACACCTTC.

This chain links TRBV6-5 with TRBJ2-3; D remains unclear. Trimming removed 5 bases at V and 10 bases at J, with 13 bases between. Germline lookup yields CDR1 MNHEY and CDR2 SVGAGI. CDR3 size: 12 residues. The CDR3 reads CASSPQALAQYF. The CDR3 DNA reads as TGTGCCAGCAGTCCTCAGGCTCTTGCGCAGTATTTT.

This clone was counted a few times. The V gene is TRBV29-1, the J gene TRBJ2-1, with 8 positions matching TRBD1. The trim removed 8 bases at V and 1 base at J, leaving 7 bases unmatched. CDR3 length: 14 residues. Germline V gene data show CDR1 as SQVTM and CDR2 as ANQGSEA. The CDR3 protein is CSIYRGSSYNEQFF. The CDR3 DNA is TGCAGCATATACAGGGGGAGTTCCTACAATGAGCAGTTCTTC.

The chain employs TRBV10-3 and TRBJ2-1; TRBD2 aligns across 8 bases. V was pared by 2 bases and J by 6 bases, with 9 bases of the junction left unmatched. The germline gives CDR1 ENHRY, CDR2 SYGVKD. The CDR3 spans 16 residues. This CDR3 is CAISEMGGTSGNEQFF. The CDR3 DNA reads TGTGCCATCAGTGAGATGGGTGGGACTAGTGGCAATGAGCAGTTCTTC.

The gene calls are TRBV2 and TRBJ2-7, with TRBD1 identical over 10 bases. Germline-derived CDR1 and CDR2 are SNHLY and FYNNEI. The trim removed 7 bases at V and 3 bases at J, leaving 9 bases unmatched. This CDR3 has 15 residues. This CDR3 reads CASTIRDRGGYEQYF. The DNA for the CDR3 is TGTGCCAGCACCATTCGGGACAGGGGAGGCTACGAGCAGTACTTC.

The chain employs TRBV7-2 and TRBJ1-4; 7 bases fit TRBD1. V trimming: 5 bases; J trimming: 6 bases; junction bases outside the gene matches: 9. Per germline, CDR1 SGHTA and CDR2 FQGNSA. The CDR3 spans 15 residues. CDR3 protein: CASSEDRVLHEKLFF. For the CDR3, the DNA is TGTGCCAGCAGCGAAGACAGGGTCTTGCATGAAAAACTGTTTTTT.

The chain couples TRBV6-5 to TRBJ1-1; D uncertain. The CDR3 is 11 amino acids. Trimming removed 2 bases from V and 8 bases from J, with 6 bases in between. Germline V gene data show CDR1 as MNHEY and CDR2 as SVGAGI. The CDR3 coding sequence is TGTGCCAGCAGTTACGGCAGGGAAGCTTTCTTT. It translates to CASSYGREAFF.